The clone carrying this T cell receptor beta chain has a handful of counts. This CDR3 spans 16 amino acids. With 5 bases removed from V and 0 bases from J, the gap between germline ends came to 16 bases. Germline CDR1 and CDR2: MDHEN and SYDVKM. The sample is drawn from a study of blood T cell repertoires in COVID-19. Study at large: Specimens from acute and convalescent COVID-19 originated in the United States, Italy and Spain. From T cells, B-cell-depleted T cells, or PBMCs came the material, which was cDNA or gDNA.

In the authors' methods: Researchers report that nucleated cell counts were estimated from reference gene primer amplification. Method: immunoSEQ multiplex PCR; TCRdb's copy keeps in-frame clones and lacks some. V and J calls and clone size are copied from that table; D and trimming were computed from the DNA. This table holds about 190,000 clones, approximately 79% found once. V and J are TRBV28 and TRBJ1-2; possibly TRBD1 for D (5 bases). This TCR was recovered from a woman aged 45-65 years with acute or convalescent COVID-19. Input material: peripheral blood. For the CDR3, the DNA is TGTGCCAGCAGTAGCGGCGGGGCAGTAGCTAACTATGGCTACACCTTC. It codes for CASSSGGAVANYGYTF.